This T cell receptor (beta chain) is drawn from a study of blood T cell repertoires in COVID-19. Here immunoSEQ multiplex PCR was the method, and the copy in TCRdb shows in-frame clones only, minus some. The sample carries 100,000 to 150,000 clones, over 60% recorded once. V lost 4 bases and J lost 6, with 16 bases in between. The CDR3 extends over 15 amino acids. In germline, CDR1 is MNHNY, CDR2 SVGAGI (reference sequence). Material: peripheral blood. This clonotype was obtained from a man between 40 and 49 years old with active or convalescent COVID-19. The rearrangement joins TRBV6-6 to TRBJ1-5, with D possibly being TRBD1 (6 bases). CDR3 in amino acids: CASSSLQGFGQPQHF. CDR3 sequence (DNA): TGTGCCAGCAGTTCGTTACAGGGCTTTGGTCAGCCCCAGCATTTT.